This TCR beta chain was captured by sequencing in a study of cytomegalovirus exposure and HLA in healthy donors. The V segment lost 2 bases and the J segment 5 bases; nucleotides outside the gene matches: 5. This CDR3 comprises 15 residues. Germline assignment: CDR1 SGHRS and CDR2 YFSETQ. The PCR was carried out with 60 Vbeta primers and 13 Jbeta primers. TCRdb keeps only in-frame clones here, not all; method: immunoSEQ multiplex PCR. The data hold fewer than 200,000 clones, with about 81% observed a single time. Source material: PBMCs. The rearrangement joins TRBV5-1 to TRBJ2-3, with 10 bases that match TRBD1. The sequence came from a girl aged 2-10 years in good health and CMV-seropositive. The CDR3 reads CASSLGDRGGDTQYF. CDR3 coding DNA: TGCGCCAGCAGCTTAGGGGACAGGGGAGGAGATACGCAGTATTTT.